These T cell receptor beta chains were read from a single sample in a study of CD8 T cells in Susac syndrome. TCRdb called the immunoSEQ multiplex PCR reads again in MiXCR, with one record for every CDR3 protein. The repertoire holds about 200,000 distinct CDR3 sequences, approximately 90% seen once, with about 0.12% in the top ten. Sequenced sample: CD8+ T cells from PBMCs. Receptors originate from a human donor with multiple sclerosis. Each CDR3 is given with its conserved first and last residue. D genes are given only for firm matches. A clone size is listed for some rows: how often the clone was seen (once, few, many), or a class if it is expanded.

- | - | TRBJ2-1 | TRBV9 | TGTGCCAGCAGCGTTTTGGGGGCCGGTGAGCAGTTCTTC | CASSVLGAGEQFF
- | TRBD2 | TRBJ2-7 | TRBV7-8 | TGTGCCAGCAGCACTTATACCGGGACTAGCTACGAGCAGTACTTC | CASSTYTGTSYEQYF
- | - | TRBJ1-2 | TRBV24-1 | TGTGCCACCTCTGGCGGGGGGGGCTACACCTTC | CATSGGGGYTF
- | - | TRBJ2-1 | TRBV29-1 | TGCAGCGTTGAACGGGAAAACAACAGTGATGAGCAGTTCTTC | CSVERENNSDEQFF
- | - | TRBJ2-2 | TRBV7-9 | TGTGCCAGCACCCCAGTAAGCGGAACCGGGGAGCTGTTTTTT | CASTPVSGTGELFF
- | TRBD2 | TRBJ2-7 | TRBV30 | TGTGCCTGGAGTGTCCGAGGGACTAGCGGGAGCTACGAGCAGTACTTC | CAWSVRGTSGSYEQYF
- | - | TRBJ2-3 | TRBV24-1 | TGTGCCACCAGTGATTGGGATACGCAGTATTTT | CATSDWDTQYF
- | TRBD2 | TRBJ2-7 | TRBV5-1 | TGCGCCAGCAGCTCGACCCCGGGGGGAAGCTCCTACGAGCAGTACTTC | CASSSTPGGSSYEQYF
- | - | TRBJ2-1 | TRBV5-1 | TGCGCCAGCAGCCCGTGGTGGGCCTCTGGAGGGGCGGATGAGCAGTTCTTC | CASSPWWASGGADEQFF
- | TRBD2 | TRBJ2-7 | TRBV5-1 | TGCGCCAGCAGCTTGGGGTTCAGCGGGAGGGCTCCCTACGAGCAGTACTTC | CASSLGFSGRAPYEQYF
few | - | TRBJ1-1 | TRBV11-2 | TGTGCCAGCAGCCCCCCCTCCGGGGAAAATTTCGCTGAAGCTTTCTTT | CASSPPSGENFAEAFF
- | TRBD1 | TRBJ2-3 | TRBV29-1 | TGCAGCGCCTGGGGACAGGTCACAGATACGCAGTATTTT | CSAWGQVTDTQYF
- | TRBD2 | TRBJ2-2 | TRBV27 | TGTGCCAGCAGTTCGACTAGCGGGAGCGTCGGGGAGCTGTTTTTT | CASSSTSGSVGELFF
- | - | TRBJ2-2 | TRBV13 | TGTGCCAGCAGCCCCGGACGGACTAACACCGGGGAGCTGTTTTTT | CASSPGRTNTGELFF
once | TRBD1 | TRBJ1-2 | TRBV3-1 | TGTGCCAGCAGCCCCACTACGCACGACAGGGGCGATCCTAACTATGGCTACACCTTC | CASSPTTHDRGDPNYGYTF
- | - | TRBJ2-1 | TRBV4-3 | TGCGCCAGCAGCCAAAACTCGTACAATGAGCAGTTCTTC | CASSQNSYNEQFF
- | - | TRBJ1-5 | TRBV19 | TGTGCCAGTTCGGAAGGGGACTCGGATCAGCCCCAGCATTTT | CASSEGDSDQPQHF
few | - | TRBJ2-5 | TRBV5-1 | TGCGCCAGCTTCACCTTTCCTTCCCAAGAGACCCAGTACTTC | CASFTFPSQETQYF
- | TRBD1 | TRBJ2-4 | TRBV7-9 | TGTGCCAGCAGCTTAGGCCGGGACAGGGAATACATTCAGTACTTC | CASSLGRDREYIQYF
- | - | TRBJ2-1 | TRBV7-9 | TGTGCCAGCAGCTTAGCTGGGGATCTCTACAATGAGCAGTTCTTC | CASSLAGDLYNEQFF
- | TRBD2 | TRBJ2-1 | TRBV19 | TGTGCCAGTAGTATCCCGTGGAGCGGGGTCTCCTACAATGAGCAGTTCTTC | CASSIPWSGVSYNEQFF
- | TRBD1 | TRBJ1-1 | TRBV18 | TGTGCCAGCTCACCGCGACAGGGCTGGGATGAAGCTTTCTTT | CASSPRQGWDEAFF